The 4 T cell receptor beta chains presented below share a single source sample, sequenced in a study of cytomegalovirus exposure and HLA in healthy donors. This PCR relied on a set of 60 Vbeta primers and 13 Jbeta primers. Assay: immunoSEQ multiplex PCR; the TCRdb copy retains only in-frame clones and omits some. The sample consists of 150,000 to 200,000 clones, roughly 77% of them appearing once. The sequencing input was PBMCs. Receptors originate from a middle-aged woman in good health and CMV-seropositive.

The rearrangement links TRBV6-5 to TRBJ1-2, with 10 positions matching TRBD1. This CDR3 contains 13 residues. CDR1 MNHEY and CDR2 SVGAGI come from the germline V gene. After removal of 8 bases from V and 7 bases from J, the junction contained 7 bases not matched to a gene. CDR3 region: CASQSDRGLGYTF. CDR3 nucleotide sequence: TGTGCCAGCCAGAGTGACAGGGGGCTTGGCTACACCTTC.

V is TRBV25-1 and J is TRBJ2-3; no definite D call. Per the germline V gene, CDR1 is MGHDK and CDR2 is SYGVNS. The V end lost 1 base, the J end lost 6 bases, and 14 bases lay between the germline ends. CDR3 size: 15 residues. CDR3 nucleotide sequence: TGTGCCAGCAGTGAATTTGGCGGTGACGGGGATACGCAGTATTTT. Amino acids: CASSEFGGDGDTQYF.

The chain uses TRBV7-2 and TRBJ2-1; D perhaps matches TRBD2 (7 bases). CDR3 length equals 16 residues. V dropped 5 bases and J dropped 8 bases, with 22 bases sitting between them. The germline gives CDR1 SGHTA, CDR2 FQGNSA. CDR3 nucleotides: TGTGCCAGCAGCCAAAAGGGTATTGGGGGGGCATATGAGCAGTTCTTC. Amino acids: CASSQKGIGGAYEQFF.

This chain uses TRBV6-5 with TRBJ1-3; D remains ambiguous. The CDR3 consists of 15 residues. V gave up 7 bases and J gave up 1 base, with 14 bases separating them. Germline V gene lookup returns CDR1 MNHEY and CDR2 SVGAGI. CDR3 DNA: TGTGCCAGCACTCCCCTCTACGGGTCTGGAAACACCATATATTTT. This codes for CASTPLYGSGNTIYF.